The next 14 T cell receptor beta chains were all read from a single sample in a study of blood T cell repertoires in COVID-19. Repertoires were generated with immunoSEQ multiplex PCR, while TCRdb's copy carries only in-frame clones and drops some. The table includes more than 250,000 clones, roughly four fifths detected once. Material: PBMCs or T cells enriched from blood (not recorded which). Every receptor here comes from a middle-aged man who had been exposed to COVID-19.

In DNA form, the CDR3 reads TGTGCCAGCGGACTAGCGGGAGTGGTAGAGACCCAGTACTTC. Translating gives CASGLAGVVETQYF. This chain uses TRBV6-5 with TRBJ2-5, with TRBD2 matching over 13 bases. CDR1 MNHEY and CDR2 SVGAGI come from the germline V gene. CDR3 size: 14 residues. Germline trimming cut 8 bases from V and 4 bases from J; bases unmatched to any gene: 4.

The rearrangement joins TRBV7-6 to TRBJ1-4; the match to TRBD1 covers 9 bases. J was trimmed by 7 bases and V by 5 bases; bases with no gene match: 8. The germline V gene has CDR1 SGHVS and CDR2 FNYEAQ. The CDR3 runs 15 residues. In nucleotides, the CDR3 is TGTGCCAGCAGCAATGGACAGGGGCAGAGTGAAAAACTGTTTTTT. This encodes CASSNGQGQSEKLFF.

V and J are TRBV12-5 and TRBJ2-7; 7 nucleotides line up with TRBD2. There are 13 residues in the CDR3. Germline V gene data show CDR1 as LGHNT and CDR2 as FRNRAP. V lost 5 bases to trimming and J lost 2 bases; unmatched junction nucleotides: 3. CDR3 amino acids: CASGPGLAYEQYF. The CDR3 coding sequence is TGTGCTAGTGGTCCTGGACTAGCCTACGAGCAGTACTTC.

The J gene is TRBJ2-7, the V gene TRBV12-3 or TRBV12-4; tentative D call: TRBD2 (6 bases). The CDR3 loop spans 13 amino acids. Between the trimmed V and J ends, which lost 6 bases and 2 bases, there was a span of 11 bases. The CDR3 DNA reads as TGTGCCAGCAGGGGGGACTTAACCTACGAGCAGTACTTC. This sequence encodes CASRGDLTYEQYF.

DNA for the CDR3: TGTGCCAGCAGTTTTGATTTGGGGCCCTACGAGCAGTACTTC. Protein sequence: CASSFDLGPYEQYF. V gene TRBV28 combines with J gene TRBJ2-7, with a tentative D call TRBD1 (5 bases). This CDR3 region has 14 residues. The V end lost 3 bases, the J end lost 2 bases, and 11 bases lay between the germline ends. Germline lookup yields CDR1 MDHEN and CDR2 SYDVKM.

V gene TRBV27 combines with J gene TRBJ2-7; tentative D call: TRBD2 (6 bases). The germline gives CDR1 MNHEY, CDR2 SMNVEV (reference sequence). V dropped 4 bases and J dropped 2 bases, with 12 bases sitting between them. The CDR3 sequence is 14 residues long. CDR3 in amino acids: CASSSLARPYEQYF. The CDR3, as DNA: TGTGCCAGCAGTTCCCTAGCGCGACCCTACGAGCAGTACTTC.

This chain uses TRBV18 with TRBJ2-1; 7 nucleotides line up with TRBD2. From germline, CDR1 is KGHSH and CDR2 LQKENI. The CDR3 covers 15 residues. V dropped 3 bases and J dropped 5; count of bases not matched to a gene: 7. CDR3 protein: CASSPGGGSHNEQFF. In DNA, the CDR3 is TGTGCCAGCTCACCGGGGGGAGGGAGTCACAATGAGCAGTTCTTC.

The CDR3 bases are TGTGCCAGCAGCCAAGCTGGGACTAGCGGGAGTTATGAGCAGTTCTTC. This encodes CASSQAGTSGSYEQFF. The rearrangement uses TRBV3-1 (or the pseudogene TRBV3-2) and TRBJ2-1; 14 bases line up with TRBD2. J lost 8 bases, V lost 1 base, and 4 bases had no gene match. Germline CDR1 reads LGHDT; CDR2 reads YNNKEL (reference sequence). The CDR3 has 16 residues.

The J gene is TRBJ1-2, the V gene TRBV6-5; D unclear. The CDR3 consists of 12 residues. Germline V gene lookup returns CDR1 MNHEY and CDR2 SVGAGI. V was cut by 5 bases and J by 4 bases, with 8 bases left in between. The CDR3 sequence is CASSKEPYGYTF. Here the CDR3 DNA reads TGTGCCAGCAGTAAGGAGCCCTATGGCTACACCTTC.

The J gene is TRBJ2-1, the V gene TRBV5-1; 10 bases agree with TRBD2. V shed 2 bases and J 4 bases; nucleotides not matched to a gene: 3. This CDR3 region has 15 residues. Germline assignment: CDR1 SGHRS and CDR2 YFSETQ. CDR3 amino acids: CASSFSGRGYNEQFF. The CDR3 DNA is TGCGCCAGCAGCTTCAGCGGGAGGGGGTACAATGAGCAGTTCTTC. Full variable domain (rest looked up from reference TRBV5-1 and TRBJ2-1): KAGVTQTPRYLIKTRGQQVTLSCSPISGHRSVSWYQQTPGQGLQFLFEYFSETQRNKGNFPGRFSGRQFSNSRSEMNVSTLELGDSALYLCASSFSGRGYNEQFFGPGTRLTVL.

The chain recombines TRBV6-6 with TRBJ2-4; 7 nucleotides match TRBD1. V shed 5 bases and J 5 bases; nucleotides not matched to a gene: 9. CDR1 MNHNY and CDR2 SVGAGI come from the germline V gene (reference sequence). The CDR3 has 15 residues. CDR3 nucleotide sequence: TGTGCCAGCAGTGGCGGCGCCGGGACAGAAAACATTCAGTACTTC. Its protein product is CASSGGAGTENIQYF.

V usage is TRBV4-1 and J usage is TRBJ2-3; 11 positions agree with TRBD2. The CDR3 consists of 15 residues. The germline gives CDR1 MGHRA, CDR2 YSYEKL. V shed 2 bases, J shed 6 bases, and the junction held 4 bases outside the gene matches. The CDR3, as DNA: TGCGCCAGCAGCCAACTTAGCGGGAGGGCCGATACGCAGTATTTT. This encodes CASSQLSGRADTQYF.

The chain links TRBV29-1 to TRBJ1-1; no reliable D call. Germline V gene lookup returns CDR1 SQVTM and CDR2 ANQGSEA. Trimming took 0 bases from V and 5 from J, leaving 7 bases between them. This CDR3 spans 12 amino acids. CDR3 nucleotides: TGCAGCGTTGAAGATGGCGGGACTGAAGCTTTCTTT. As protein: CSVEDGGTEAFF.

The rearrangement uses TRBV5-1 and TRBJ2-5; 12 nucleotides line up with TRBD1. CDR1 and CDR2 (germline): SGHRS, YFSETQ. The V and J ends lost 4 bases and 5 bases, in that order; junction bases with no gene match: 9. The CDR3 spans 16 residues. CDR3 region: CASSRAGTGGAETQYF. In DNA, the CDR3 is TGCGCCAGCAGCAGGGCCGGGACAGGGGGCGCCGAGACCCAGTACTTC.